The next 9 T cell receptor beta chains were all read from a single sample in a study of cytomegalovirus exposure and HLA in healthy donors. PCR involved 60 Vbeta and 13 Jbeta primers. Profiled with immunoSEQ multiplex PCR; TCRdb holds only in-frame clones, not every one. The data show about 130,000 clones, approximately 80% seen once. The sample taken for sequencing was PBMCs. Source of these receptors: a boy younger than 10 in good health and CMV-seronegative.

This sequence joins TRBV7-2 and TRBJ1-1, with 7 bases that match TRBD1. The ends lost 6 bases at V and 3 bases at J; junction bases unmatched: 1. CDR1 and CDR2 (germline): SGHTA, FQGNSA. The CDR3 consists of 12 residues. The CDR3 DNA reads TGTGCCAGCAGTGACAGGGACACTGAAGCTTTCTTT. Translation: CASSDRDTEAFF. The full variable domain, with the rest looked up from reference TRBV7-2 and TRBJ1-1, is GAGVSQSPSNKVTEKGKDVELRCDPISGHTALYWYRQSLGQGLEFLIYFQGNSAPDKSGLPSDRFSAERTGGSVSTLTIQRTQQEDSAVYLCASSDRDTEAFFGQGTRLTVV.

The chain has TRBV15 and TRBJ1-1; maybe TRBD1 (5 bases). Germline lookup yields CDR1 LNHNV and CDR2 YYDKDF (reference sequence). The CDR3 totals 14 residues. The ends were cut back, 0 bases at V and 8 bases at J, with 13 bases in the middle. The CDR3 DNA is TGTGCCACCAGCAGAGATCAGGGTATCTCAGAAGCTTTCTTT. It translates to CATSRDQGISEAFF.

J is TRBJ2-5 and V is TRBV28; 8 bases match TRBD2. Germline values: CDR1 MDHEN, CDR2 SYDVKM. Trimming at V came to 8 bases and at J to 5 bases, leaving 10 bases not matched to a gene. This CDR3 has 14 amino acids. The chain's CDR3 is CASLRGGAWETQYF. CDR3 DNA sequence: TGTGCCAGCCTCCGGGGGGGGGCCTGGGAGACCCAGTACTTC.

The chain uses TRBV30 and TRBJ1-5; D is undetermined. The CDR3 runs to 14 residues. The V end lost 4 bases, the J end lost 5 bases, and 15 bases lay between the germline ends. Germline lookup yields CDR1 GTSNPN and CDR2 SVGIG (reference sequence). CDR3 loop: CAWTRGQFDQPQHF. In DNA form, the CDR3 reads TGTGCCTGGACTAGAGGGCAGTTCGATCAGCCCCAGCATTTT.

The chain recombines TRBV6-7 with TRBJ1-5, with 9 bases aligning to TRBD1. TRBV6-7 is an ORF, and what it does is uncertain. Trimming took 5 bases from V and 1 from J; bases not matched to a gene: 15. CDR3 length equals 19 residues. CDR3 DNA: TGTGCCAGCAGTCACATAGACAGGGGGGCGTGGGGCAGCAATCAGCCCCAGCATTTT. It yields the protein CASSHIDRGAWGSNQPQHF.

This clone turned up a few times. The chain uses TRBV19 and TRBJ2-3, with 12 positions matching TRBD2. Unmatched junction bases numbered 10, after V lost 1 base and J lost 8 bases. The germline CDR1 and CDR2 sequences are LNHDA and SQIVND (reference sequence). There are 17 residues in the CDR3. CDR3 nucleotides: TGTGCCAGTAGTATAGGGTGGCCTAGCGGGAGGGCCACTACGCAGTATTTT. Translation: CASSIGWPSGRATTQYF. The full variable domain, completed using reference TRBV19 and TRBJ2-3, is DGGITQSPKYLFRKEGQNVTLSCEQNLNHDAMYWYRQDPGQGLRLIYYSQIVNDFQKGDIAEGYSVSREKKESFPLTVTSAQKNPTAFYLCASSIGWPSGRATTQYFGPGTRLTVL.

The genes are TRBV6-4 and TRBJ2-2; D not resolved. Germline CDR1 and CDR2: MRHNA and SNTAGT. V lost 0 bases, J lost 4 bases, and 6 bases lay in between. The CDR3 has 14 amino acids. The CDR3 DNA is TGTGCCAGCAGTGACTCACAGAGCACCGGGGAGCTGTTTTTT. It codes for CASSDSQSTGELFF.

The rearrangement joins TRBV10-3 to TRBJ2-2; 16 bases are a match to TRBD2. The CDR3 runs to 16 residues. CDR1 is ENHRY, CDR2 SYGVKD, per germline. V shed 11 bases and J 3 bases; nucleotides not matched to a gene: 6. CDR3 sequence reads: CAALGLAGGDTGELFF. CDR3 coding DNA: TGTGCCGCCTTGGGACTAGCGGGAGGGGACACCGGGGAGCTGTTTTTT.

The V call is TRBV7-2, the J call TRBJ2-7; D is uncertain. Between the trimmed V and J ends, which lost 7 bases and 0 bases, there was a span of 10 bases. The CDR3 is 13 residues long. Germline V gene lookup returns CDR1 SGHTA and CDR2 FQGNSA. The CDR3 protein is CASTGWSSYEQYF. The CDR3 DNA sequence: TGTGCCAGCACTGGCTGGTCCTCCTACGAGCAGTACTTC.